Sequencing of this T cell receptor beta chain was carried out in a study of T cells in localized non-small cell lung cancer. Germline V CDR1 and CDR2: SQVTM, ANQGSEA. CDR3 length: 13 amino acids. V was clipped by 7 bases and J by 1 base, with 13 bases between them. Whole-study findings and limits: Density of T cells in blood, when higher, went with longer overall survival. Sequencing was restricted to one tumor region; therefore, heterogeneity remains possible. Clonality peaked in uninvolved adjacent lung rather than tumor. Turning up in adjacent lung were a median roughly 59 of the top 100 tumor clones.

As concerns this clone: No antigen is known for it.

The assay was immunoSEQ multiplex PCR, and TCRdb's table has in-frame clones only and misses some. Here the sample spans 20,000 to 25,000 clones, roughly 88% being singletons. The TCR originated in a woman aged 35 to 70 with stage III lung adenocarcinoma. Material: peripheral blood mononuclear cells, obtained before any cancer treatment. The gene calls are TRBV29-1 and TRBJ1-1; possibly TRBD1 for D (6 bases). In DNA form, the CDR3 reads TGCAGCGGCGGGACACAGGGGAACACTGAAGCTTTCTTT. Its translation is CSGGTQGNTEAFF.